A selection of T cell receptor beta chains follows, all from one sample in a study of cytomegalovirus exposure and HLA in healthy donors. Assay: immunoSEQ multiplex PCR; the TCRdb copy retains only in-frame clones and omits some. The profile shows 260,000 or so clones, around 87% of them singletons. Sequencing was performed on PBMCs. These receptors were collected from a young woman in good health and CMV-seronegative. Both conserved end residues are part of each CDR3. The order of the fields is D gene, clone size, J gene, V gene, CDR3 protein, CDR3 DNA. A D gene is named only where the DNA matches it firmly. Expanded clones get a size class; other rows say once, few or many, or leave the size out.

D: TRBD1
size: .
J: TRBJ2-5
V: TRBV14
CDR3: CASSERQGEGETQYF
DNA: TGTGCCAGCAGCGAGCGACAGGGGGAAGGGGAGACCCAGTACTTC

D: TRBD1
size: .
J: TRBJ1-1
V: TRBV10-3
CDR3: CAISEMTGWNTEAFF
DNA: TGTGCCATCAGTGAAATGACAGGGTGGAACACTGAAGCTTTCTTT

D: .
size: few
J: TRBJ2-3
V: TRBV7-3
CDR3: CASSAGGPTDTQYF
DNA: TGTGCCAGCAGCGCAGGGGGGCCCACAGATACGCAGTATTTT

D: .
size: once
J: TRBJ1-1
V: TRBV27
CDR3: CASSTWSGPAHTEAFF
DNA: TGTGCCAGCAGCACTTGGTCAGGCCCCGCGCACACTGAAGCTTTCTTT

D: .
size: .
J: TRBJ1-5
V: TRBV21-1
CDR3: CASSRTDSSNQPQHF
DNA: TGTGCCAGCAGCAGAACCGACAGTAGCAATCAGCCCCAGCATTTT

D: .
size: .
J: TRBJ2-3
V: TRBV7-3
CDR3: CASSSGTDTQYF
DNA: TGTGCCAGCAGCTCTGGCACAGATACGCAGTATTTT

D: .
size: .
J: TRBJ2-3
V: TRBV5-1
CDR3: CASSLLYSIPHYGVRTTDTQYF
DNA: TGCGCCAGCAGCTTGTTGTACAGTATACCTCATTATGGCGTCCGCACGACAGATACGCAGTATTTT

D: .
size: .
J: TRBJ1-2
V: TRBV10-2
CDR3: CASSGDSLYGYTF
DNA: TGCGCCAGCAGCGGGGACTCTTTGTATGGCTACACCTTC

D: .
size: .
J: TRBJ2-5
V: TRBV4-3
CDR3: CASSQDEGYGETQYF
DNA: TGCGCCAGCAGCCAAGATGAGGGATATGGAGAGACCCAGTACTTC

D: .
size: few
J: TRBJ1-2
V: TRBV28
CDR3: CASSLGYRTNGYTF
DNA: TGTGCCAGCAGTTTAGGTTATCGTACTAATGGCTACACCTTC

D: TRBD2
size: .
J: TRBJ2-1
V: TRBV27
CDR3: CASSLWSLAGGLFSYNEQFF
DNA: TGTGCCAGCAGTTTATGGTCATTAGCGGGAGGGCTCTTCTCCTACAATGAGCAGTTCTTC

D: TRBD1
size: .
J: TRBJ2-2
V: TRBV5-1
CDR3: CASSSGQRYTGELFF
DNA: TGCGCCAGCAGCTCGGGACAGAGATACACCGGGGAGCTGTTTTTT

D: TRBD2
size: .
J: TRBJ2-1
V: TRBV9
CDR3: CASSVTSGYNEQFF
DNA: TGTGCCAGCAGCGTTACTAGCGGTTACAATGAGCAGTTCTTC

D: .
size: .
J: TRBJ2-3
V: TRBV27
CDR3: CASSDTGGGDTQYF
DNA: TGTGCCAGCAGTGACACGGGCGGAGGTGATACGCAGTATTTT

D: .
size: .
J: TRBJ1-5
V: TRBV9
CDR3: CASSATGYSNQPQHF
DNA: TGTGCCAGCAGCGCAACAGGGTATAGCAATCAGCCCCAGCATTTT

D: TRBD2
size: .
J: TRBJ2-5
V: TRBV28
CDR3: CASSFRTSAAGGPNQETQYF
DNA: TGTGCCAGCAGTTTCAGGACTAGCGCGGCGGGCGGTCCCAATCAAGAGACCCAGTACTTC

D: TRBD1
size: .
J: TRBJ1-4
V: TRBV14
CDR3: CASSQDRRTGVEKLFF
DNA: TGTGCCAGCAGCCAAGACCGGAGGACAGGGGTTGAAAAACTGTTTTTT

D: .
size: .
J: TRBJ2-7
V: TRBV4-1
CDR3: CASSQAILYEQYF
DNA: TGCGCCAGCAGCCAAGCTATCCTCTACGAGCAGTACTTC

D: TRBD1
size: .
J: TRBJ2-7
V: TRBV19
CDR3: CASSGTGIYF
DNA: TGTGCCAGCTCCGGGACAGGCATATACTTC

D: TRBD1
size: .
J: TRBJ2-7
V: TRBV5-1
CDR3: CASSLGTGTGEHYEQYF
DNA: TGCGCCAGCAGCCTGGGGACCGGGACAGGAGAGCACTACGAGCAGTACTTC

D: TRBD2
size: .
J: TRBJ2-1
V: TRBV28
CDR3: CASGRASFEQFF
DNA: TGTGCCAGCGGGAGGGCCTCATTTGAGCAGTTCTTC

D: TRBD1
size: once
J: TRBJ2-7
V: TRBV18
CDR3: CASSPGTGDFEQYF
DNA: TGTGCCAGCTCGCCCGGGACAGGGGATTTCGAGCAGTACTTC

D: TRBD1
size: .
J: TRBJ1-1
V: TRBV6-1
CDR3: CASSETGTGTEAFF
DNA: TGTGCCAGCAGTGAGACCGGGACAGGGACTGAAGCTTTCTTT

D: TRBD1
size: .
J: TRBJ1-5
V: TRBV28
CDR3: CAVTTGGYQPQHF
DNA: TGTGCTGTAACAACAGGGGGCTATCAGCCCCAGCATTTT